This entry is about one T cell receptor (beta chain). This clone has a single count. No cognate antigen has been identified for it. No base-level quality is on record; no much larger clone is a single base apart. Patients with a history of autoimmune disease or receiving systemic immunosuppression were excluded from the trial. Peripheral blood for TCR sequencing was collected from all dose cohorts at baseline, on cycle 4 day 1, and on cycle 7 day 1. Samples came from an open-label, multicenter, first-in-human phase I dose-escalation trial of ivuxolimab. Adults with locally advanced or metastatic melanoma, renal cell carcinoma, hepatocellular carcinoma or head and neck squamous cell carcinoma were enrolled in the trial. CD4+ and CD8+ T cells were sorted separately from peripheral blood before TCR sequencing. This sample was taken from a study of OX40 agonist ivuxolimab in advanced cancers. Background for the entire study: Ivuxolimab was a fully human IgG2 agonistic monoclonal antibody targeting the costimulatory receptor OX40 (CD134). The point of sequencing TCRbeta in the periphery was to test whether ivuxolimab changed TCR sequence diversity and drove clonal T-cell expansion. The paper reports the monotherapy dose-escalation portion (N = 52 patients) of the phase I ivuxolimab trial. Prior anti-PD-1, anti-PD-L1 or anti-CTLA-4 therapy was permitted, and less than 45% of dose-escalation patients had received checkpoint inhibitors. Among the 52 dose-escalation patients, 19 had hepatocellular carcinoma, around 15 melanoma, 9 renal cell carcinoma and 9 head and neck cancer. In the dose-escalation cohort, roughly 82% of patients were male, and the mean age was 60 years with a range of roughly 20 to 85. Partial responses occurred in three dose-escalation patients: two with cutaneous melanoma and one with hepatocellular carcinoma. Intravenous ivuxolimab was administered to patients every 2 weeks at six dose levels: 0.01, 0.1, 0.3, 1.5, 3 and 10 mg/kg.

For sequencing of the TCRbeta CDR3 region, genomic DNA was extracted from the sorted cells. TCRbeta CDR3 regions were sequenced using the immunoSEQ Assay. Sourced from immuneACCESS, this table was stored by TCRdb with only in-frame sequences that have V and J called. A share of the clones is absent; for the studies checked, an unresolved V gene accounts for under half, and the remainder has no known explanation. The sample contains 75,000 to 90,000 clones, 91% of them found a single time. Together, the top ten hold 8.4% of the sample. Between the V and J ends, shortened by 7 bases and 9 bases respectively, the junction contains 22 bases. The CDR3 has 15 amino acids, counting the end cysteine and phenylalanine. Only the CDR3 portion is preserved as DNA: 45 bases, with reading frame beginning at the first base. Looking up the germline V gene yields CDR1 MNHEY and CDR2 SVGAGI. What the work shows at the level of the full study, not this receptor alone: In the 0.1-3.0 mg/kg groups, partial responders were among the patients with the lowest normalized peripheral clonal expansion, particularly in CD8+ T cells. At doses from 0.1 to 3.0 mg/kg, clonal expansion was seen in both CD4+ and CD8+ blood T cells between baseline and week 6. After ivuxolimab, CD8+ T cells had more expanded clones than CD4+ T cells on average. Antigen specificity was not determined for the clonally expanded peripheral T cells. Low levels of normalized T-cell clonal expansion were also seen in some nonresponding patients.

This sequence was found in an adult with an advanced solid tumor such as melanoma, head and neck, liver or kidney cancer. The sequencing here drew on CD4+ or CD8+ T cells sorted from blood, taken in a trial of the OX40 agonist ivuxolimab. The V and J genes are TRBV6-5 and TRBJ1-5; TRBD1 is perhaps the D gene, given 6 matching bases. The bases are TGTGCCAGCATCCACAGGGAGGTTGGAGTCGGGCCCCAGCATTTT. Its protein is CASIHREVGVGPQHF.